This T cell receptor beta chain was retrieved from a study of T-cell memory formation after mild COVID-19. Germline CDR1 SGHTA, CDR2 FQGNSA. The ends lost 5 bases at V and 14 bases at J; junction bases unmatched: 14. The CDR3 covers 13 residues. This clonotype has a handful of counts. The antigen is unknown. A single record per CDR3 protein comes from TCRdb applying MiXCR to the 5' RACE reads. The sample has 450,000 to 700,000 distinct CDR3 sequences; around 17% are singletons. Points from the study as a whole: Pre-infection memory carried some responding clones, suggesting that cross-reactive memory joined.

Input material: PBMCs or a T cell subset sorted from them (not recorded which). This TCR was recovered from an adult woman who had mild COVID-19 (a few samples of this study predate the infection). Cell type and time point are not known. The V call is TRBV7-2, the J call TRBJ1-2; 7 bases are a match to TRBD1. The CDR3 DNA follows: TGTGCCAGCAGCGCACGACAGGGTTTGAGAGGGACCTTC. This sequence encodes CASSARQGLRGTF.